This T cell receptor (beta chain) emerged from a study of T cells after yellow fever vaccination. Notes on this clonotype: Antigen: not known.

The CDR3 has 15 residues. The ends lost 7 bases at V and 12 bases at J; junction bases unmatched: 20. Germline assignment: CDR1 SGHRS and CDR2 YFSETQ. MiXCR, applied by TCRdb to the 5' RACE reads, yields one record per CDR3 protein. The table includes about 340,000 distinct CDR3 sequences, under 15% detected once. Study-wide points: Subsequent booster samples again held most clones from primary vaccination (around 96% CD4, about 85% CD8).

The receptor was isolated from a man younger than 30 who received the YFV17D yellow fever vaccine. J is TRBJ2-3 and V is TRBV5-1; the match to TRBD2 covers 7 bases. The sequencing used CD4+ T cells sorted from PBMCs, collected 15 days after the yellow fever booster vaccination. In nucleotides, the CDR3 is TGCGCCAGCGCGCCGGGGGGAGGTGAAGGCCTAACACAGTATTTT. Its translation: CASAPGGGEGLTQYF. Full variable domain (outside the CDR3, taken from reference TRBV5-1 and TRBJ2-3): KAGVTQTPRYLIKTRGQQVTLSCSPISGHRSVSWYQQTPGQGLQFLFEYFSETQRNKGNFPGRFSGRQFSNSRSEMNVSTLELGDSALYLCASAPGGGEGLTQYFGPGTRLTVL.